This paragraph covers one TCR beta chain sequence. Its antigen is undetermined. Trimming cost V 8 bases and J 7 bases; bases outside gene matches: 13. There are 15 residues in the CDR3. CDR1 and CDR2 from the germline V gene are ENHRY and SYGVKD. The data derive from a study of cytomegalovirus exposure and HLA in healthy donors. Study results and limitations: The listing of 150 or so TCR beta chains classed them as cytomegalovirus-associated. The authors later linked a missense DCLRE1C variant to TCR beta V- and J-gene trimming.

The PCR made use of 60 Vbeta and 13 Jbeta primers. Data came from immunoSEQ multiplex PCR; TCRdb stores just in-frame clones and leaves some out. The sample yields 40,000 to 55,000 clones, about 78% seen once. The material sequenced was PBMCs. This sequence was found in a woman aged 30 to 39 in good health and CMV-seronegative. The J gene is TRBJ2-5, the V gene TRBV10-3, with TRBD2 identical over 10 bases. The CDR3 region is CAISEERGGLGTQYF. DNA for the CDR3: TGTGCCATCTCCGAGGAGCGGGGGGGCCTCGGGACCCAGTACTTC.